The present TCR beta chain was sequenced within a study of cytomegalovirus exposure and HLA in healthy donors. Notes on the study in general: HLA alleles were associated with fewer than 20,000 TCR beta sequences in a later analysis at 0.05 false discovery rate.

This PCR relied on a set of 60 Vbeta primers and 13 Jbeta primers. Method: immunoSEQ multiplex PCR; TCRdb's copy keeps in-frame clones and lacks some. The data hold around 200,000 clones, with roughly 78% observed a single time. From germline, CDR1 is LNHDA and CDR2 SQIVND (reference sequence). The ends were cut back, 2 bases at V and 1 base at J, with 14 bases in the middle. The CDR3 runs to 17 residues. This clone turned up a few times. Its antigen is currently unknown. This chain links TRBV19 with TRBJ2-2; D is undetermined. The sequenced sample was PBMCs. The clonotype comes from a boy younger than 18 in good health and CMV-seronegative. The CDR3, as DNA: TGTGCCAGTAGTATAAGAAAGCAGAGACAGAACACCGGGGAGCTGTTTTTT. This sequence encodes CASSIRKQRQNTGELFF. The full variable domain, completed using reference TRBV19 and TRBJ2-2, is DGGITQSPKYLFRKEGQNVTLSCEQNLNHDAMYWYRQDPGQGLRLIYYSQIVNDFQKGDIAEGYSVSREKKESFPLTVTSAQKNPTAFYLCASSIRKQRQNTGELFFGEGSRLTVL.